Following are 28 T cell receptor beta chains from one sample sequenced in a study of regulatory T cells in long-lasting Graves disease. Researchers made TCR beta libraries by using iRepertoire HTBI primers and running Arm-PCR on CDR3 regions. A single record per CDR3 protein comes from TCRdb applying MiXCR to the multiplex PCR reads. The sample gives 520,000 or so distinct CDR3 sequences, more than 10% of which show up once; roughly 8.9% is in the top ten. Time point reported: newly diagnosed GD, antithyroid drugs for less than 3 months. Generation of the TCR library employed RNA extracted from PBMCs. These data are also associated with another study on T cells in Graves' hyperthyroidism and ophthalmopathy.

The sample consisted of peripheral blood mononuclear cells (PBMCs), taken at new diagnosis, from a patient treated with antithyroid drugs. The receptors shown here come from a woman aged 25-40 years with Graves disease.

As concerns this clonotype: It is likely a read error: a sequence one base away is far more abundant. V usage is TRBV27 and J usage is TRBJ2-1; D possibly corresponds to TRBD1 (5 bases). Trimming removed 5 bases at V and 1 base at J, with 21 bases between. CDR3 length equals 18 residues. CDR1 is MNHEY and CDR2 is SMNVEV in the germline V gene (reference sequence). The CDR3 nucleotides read TGTGCCAGCAGTGACCCACTATTCCCGACAGCATCCTACAATGAGCAGTTCTTC. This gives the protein CASSDPLFPTASYNEQFF.

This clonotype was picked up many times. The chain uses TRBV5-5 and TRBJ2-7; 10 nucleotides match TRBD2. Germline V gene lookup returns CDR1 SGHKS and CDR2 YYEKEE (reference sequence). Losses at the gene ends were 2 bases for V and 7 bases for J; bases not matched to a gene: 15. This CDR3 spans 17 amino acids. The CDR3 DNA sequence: TGTGCCAGCAGCTTCGTGGAAGGGCTAGCGGGAGTAGAAGAGCAGTACTTC. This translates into CASSFVEGLAGVEEQYF.

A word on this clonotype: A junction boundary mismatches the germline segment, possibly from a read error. Here the CDR3 DNA reads TGTGCCGGCAGTTTCCAGTGGGACCTACCCCCCTCCAGAACTTATGGCTACACCTTC. Amino acids: CAGSFQWDLPPSRTYGYTF. The chain has TRBV2 and TRBJ1-2; perhaps TRBD1 as D (5 bases). The CDR3 runs 19 residues. The germline V gene encodes CDR1 SNHLY and CDR2 FYNNEI.

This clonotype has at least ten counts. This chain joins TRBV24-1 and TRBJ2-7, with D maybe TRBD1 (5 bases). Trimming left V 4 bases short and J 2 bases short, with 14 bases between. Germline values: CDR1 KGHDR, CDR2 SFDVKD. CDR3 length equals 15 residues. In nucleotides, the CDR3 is TGTGCCACCAGTGACCAAGACAGATCACCCTACGAGCAGTACTTC. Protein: CATSDQDRSPYEQYF.

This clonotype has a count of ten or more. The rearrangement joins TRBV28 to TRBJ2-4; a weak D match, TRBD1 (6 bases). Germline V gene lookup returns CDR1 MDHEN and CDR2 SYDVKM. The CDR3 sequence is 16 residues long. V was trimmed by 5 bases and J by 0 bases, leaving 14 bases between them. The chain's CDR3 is CASSAGQPLAKNIQYF. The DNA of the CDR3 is TGTGCCAGCAGTGCCGGACAGCCTCTAGCCAAAAACATTCAGTACTTC.

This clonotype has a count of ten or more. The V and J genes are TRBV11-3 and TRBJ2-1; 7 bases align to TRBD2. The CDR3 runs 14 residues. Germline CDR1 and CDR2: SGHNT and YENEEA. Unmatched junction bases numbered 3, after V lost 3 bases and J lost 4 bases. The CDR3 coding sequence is TGTGCCAGCAGCTTTTACGGGAGGTACAATGAGCAGTTCTTC. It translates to CASSFYGRYNEQFF.

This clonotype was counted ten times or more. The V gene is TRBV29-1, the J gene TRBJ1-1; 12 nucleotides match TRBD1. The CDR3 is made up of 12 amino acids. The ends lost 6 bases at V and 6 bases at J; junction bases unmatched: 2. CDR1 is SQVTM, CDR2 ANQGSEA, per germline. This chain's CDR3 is CSVGQGASEAFF. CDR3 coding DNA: TGCAGCGTGGGACAGGGGGCATCTGAAGCTTTCTTT.

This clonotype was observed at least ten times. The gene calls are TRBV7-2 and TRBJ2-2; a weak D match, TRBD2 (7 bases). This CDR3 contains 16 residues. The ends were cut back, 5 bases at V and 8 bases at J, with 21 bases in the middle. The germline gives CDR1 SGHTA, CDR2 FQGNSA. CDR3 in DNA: TGTGCCAGCAGCGTTCGACGCGCGGGGGCATCGGGGGAGCTGTTTTTT. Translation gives CASSVRRAGASGELFF.

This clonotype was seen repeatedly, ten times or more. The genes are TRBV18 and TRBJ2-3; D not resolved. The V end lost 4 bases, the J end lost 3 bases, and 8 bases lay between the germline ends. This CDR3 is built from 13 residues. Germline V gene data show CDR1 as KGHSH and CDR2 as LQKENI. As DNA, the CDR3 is TGTGCCAGCTCACTTAGGGATACAGATACGCAGTATTTT. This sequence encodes CASSLRDTDTQYF.

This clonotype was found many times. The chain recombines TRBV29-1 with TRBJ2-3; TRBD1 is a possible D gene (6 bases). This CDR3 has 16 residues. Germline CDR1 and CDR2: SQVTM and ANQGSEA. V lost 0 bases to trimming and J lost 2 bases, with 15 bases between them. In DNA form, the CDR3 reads TGCAGCGTTGAAGAATGGGCAGGGGCGGTCACAGATACGCAGTATTTT. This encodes CSVEEWAGAVTDTQYF.

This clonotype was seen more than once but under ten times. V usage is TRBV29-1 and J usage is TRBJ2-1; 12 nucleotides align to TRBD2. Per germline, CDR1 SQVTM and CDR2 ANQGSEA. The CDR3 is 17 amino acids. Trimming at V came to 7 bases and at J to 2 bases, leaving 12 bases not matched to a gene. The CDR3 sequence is CSALNVWTSGTYNEQFF. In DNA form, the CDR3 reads TGCAGCGCTTTAAATGTTTGGACTAGCGGGACCTACAATGAGCAGTTCTTC.

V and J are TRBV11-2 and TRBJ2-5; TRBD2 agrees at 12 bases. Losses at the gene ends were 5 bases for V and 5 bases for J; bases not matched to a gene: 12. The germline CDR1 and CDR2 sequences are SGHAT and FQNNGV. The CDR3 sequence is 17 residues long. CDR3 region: CASSLTTSGSPWETQYF. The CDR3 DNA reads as TGTGCCAGCAGCCTCACGACTAGCGGGAGCCCGTGGGAGACCCAGTACTTC.

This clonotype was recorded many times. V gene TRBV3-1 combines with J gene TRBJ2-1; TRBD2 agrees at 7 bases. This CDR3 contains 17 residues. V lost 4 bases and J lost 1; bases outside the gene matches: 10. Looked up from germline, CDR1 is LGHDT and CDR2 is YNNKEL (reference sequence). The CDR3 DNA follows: TGTGCCAGCAGCCGAAGAGGTAGCGGGCTGTCCTACAATGAGCAGTTCTTC. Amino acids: CASSRRGSGLSYNEQFF.

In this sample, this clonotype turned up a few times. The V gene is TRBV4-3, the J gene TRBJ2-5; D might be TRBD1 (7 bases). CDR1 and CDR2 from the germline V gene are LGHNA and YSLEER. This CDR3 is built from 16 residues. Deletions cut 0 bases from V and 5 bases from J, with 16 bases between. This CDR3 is CASSQDWSSGGETQYF. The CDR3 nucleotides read TGCGCCAGCAGCCAAGATTGGAGTTCAGGGGGGGAGACCCAGTACTTC.

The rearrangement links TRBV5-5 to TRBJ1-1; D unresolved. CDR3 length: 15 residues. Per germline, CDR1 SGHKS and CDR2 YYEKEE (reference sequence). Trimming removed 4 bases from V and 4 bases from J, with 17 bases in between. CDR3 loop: CASSPTPGRGTEAFF. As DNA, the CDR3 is TGTGCCAGCAGCCCCACCCCCGGTCGTGGCACTGAAGCTTTCTTT.

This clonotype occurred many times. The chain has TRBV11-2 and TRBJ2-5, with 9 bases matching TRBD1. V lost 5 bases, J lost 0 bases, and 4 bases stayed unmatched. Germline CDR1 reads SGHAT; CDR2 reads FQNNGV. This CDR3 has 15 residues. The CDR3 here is CASSPGQGNQETQYF. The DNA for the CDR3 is TGTGCCAGCAGCCCGGGACAGGGAAACCAAGAGACCCAGTACTTC.

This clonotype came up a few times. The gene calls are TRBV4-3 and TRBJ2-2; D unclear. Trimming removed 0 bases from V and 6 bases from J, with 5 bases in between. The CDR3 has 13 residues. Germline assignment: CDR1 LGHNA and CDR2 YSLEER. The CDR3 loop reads CASSQEPPGELFF. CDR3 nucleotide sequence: TGCGCCAGCAGCCAAGAACCCCCCGGGGAGCTGTTTTTT.

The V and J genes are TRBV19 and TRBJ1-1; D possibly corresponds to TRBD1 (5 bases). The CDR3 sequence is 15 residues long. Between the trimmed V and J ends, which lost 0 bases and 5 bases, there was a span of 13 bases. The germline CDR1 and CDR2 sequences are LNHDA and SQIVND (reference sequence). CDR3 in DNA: TGTGCCAGTAGTATAGATGATATGTGGGGGACTGAAGCTTTCTTT. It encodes CASSIDDMWGTEAFF.

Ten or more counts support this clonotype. The chain's CDR3 is CASSLITSGYSYNEQFF. The CDR3 nucleotides read TGTGCCAGCAGTTTGATTACTAGCGGGTACTCCTACAATGAGCAGTTCTTC. The chain employs TRBV27 and TRBJ2-1, with 9 bases matching TRBD2. V trimming: 3 bases; J trimming: 0 bases; junction bases outside the gene matches: 6. This CDR3 has 17 amino acids. CDR1 is MNHEY and CDR2 is SMNVEV in the germline V gene (reference sequence).

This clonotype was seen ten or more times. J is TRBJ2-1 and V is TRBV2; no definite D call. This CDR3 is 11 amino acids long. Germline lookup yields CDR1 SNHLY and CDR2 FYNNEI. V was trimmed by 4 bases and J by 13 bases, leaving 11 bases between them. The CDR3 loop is CASSGGTNQFF. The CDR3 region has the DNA TGTGCCAGCAGTGGGGGTACGAATCAGTTCTTC.

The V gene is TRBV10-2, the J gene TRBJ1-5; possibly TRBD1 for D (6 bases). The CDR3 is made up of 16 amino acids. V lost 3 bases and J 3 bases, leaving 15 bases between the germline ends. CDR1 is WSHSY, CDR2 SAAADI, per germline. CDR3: CASSEILGAINQPQHF. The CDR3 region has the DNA TGCGCCAGCAGTGAAATATTGGGGGCGATCAATCAGCCCCAGCATTTT.

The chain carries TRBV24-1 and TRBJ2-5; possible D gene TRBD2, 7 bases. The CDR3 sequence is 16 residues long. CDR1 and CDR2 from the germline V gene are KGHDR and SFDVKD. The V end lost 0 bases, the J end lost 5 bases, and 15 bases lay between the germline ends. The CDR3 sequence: CATSDLQGGGQETQYF. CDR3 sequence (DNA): TGTGCCACCAGTGATTTGCAGGGAGGGGGTCAGGAGACCCAGTACTTC.

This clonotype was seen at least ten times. CDR3 sequence reads: CASSWVSRTLNSPLHF. The CDR3 DNA reads as TGTGCCAGCAGTTGGGTTAGCAGGACGCTTAATTCACCCCTCCACTTT. The rearrangement uses TRBV12-3 or TRBV12-4 and TRBJ1-6; D not certain. The length of the CDR3 is 16 residues. Trimming pared 4 bases from V and 6 bases from J, leaving 16 bases between.

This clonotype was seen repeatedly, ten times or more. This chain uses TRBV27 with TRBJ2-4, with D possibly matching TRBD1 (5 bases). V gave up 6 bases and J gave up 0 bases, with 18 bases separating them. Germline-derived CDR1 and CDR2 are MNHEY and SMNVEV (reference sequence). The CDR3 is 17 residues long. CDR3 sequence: CASSVSYRTVAKNIQYF. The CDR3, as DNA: TGTGCCAGCAGCGTTTCCTACAGGACGGTAGCCAAAAACATTCAGTACTTC.

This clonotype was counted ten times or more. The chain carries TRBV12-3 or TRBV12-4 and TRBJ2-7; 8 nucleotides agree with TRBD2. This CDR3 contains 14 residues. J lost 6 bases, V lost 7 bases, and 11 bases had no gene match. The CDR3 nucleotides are TGTGCCAGCACCTCCCCCGGACTAGCTGCCGAGCAGTACTTC. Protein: CASTSPGLAAEQYF.

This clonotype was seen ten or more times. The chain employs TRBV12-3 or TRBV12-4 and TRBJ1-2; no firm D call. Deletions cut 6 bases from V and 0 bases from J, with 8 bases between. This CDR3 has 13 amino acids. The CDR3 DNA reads TGTGCCAGCAGGGACGGAGCTAACTATGGCTACACCTTC. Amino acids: CASRDGANYGYTF.

The CDR3 nucleotides read TGTGCCAGTAGTATAGATATCGGGCGGATCACAGATACGCAGTATTTT. Translated, it gives CASSIDIGRITDTQYF. V usage is TRBV19 and J usage is TRBJ2-3, with D uncertain. Trimming cost V 0 bases and J 2 bases, with 12 bases left between them. CDR3 length: 16 residues. Germline CDR1 LNHDA, CDR2 SQIVND (reference sequence). The entire variable domain, with the rest obtained from reference TRBV19 and TRBJ2-3, is as follows: DGGITQSPKYLFRKEGQNVTLSCEQNLNHDAMYWYRQDPGQGLRLIYYSQIVNDFQKGDIAEGYSVSREKKESFPLTVTSAQKNPTAFYLCASSIDIGRITDTQYFGPGTRLTVL.

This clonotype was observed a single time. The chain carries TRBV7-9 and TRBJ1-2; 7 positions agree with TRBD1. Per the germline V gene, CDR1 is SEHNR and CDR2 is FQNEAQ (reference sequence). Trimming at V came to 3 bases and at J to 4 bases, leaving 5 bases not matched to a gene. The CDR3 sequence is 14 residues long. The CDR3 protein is CASSFGTVGYGYTF. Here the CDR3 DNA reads TGTGCCAGCAGCTTTGGGACAGTCGGCTATGGCTACACCTTC.